These 20 T cell receptor beta chains were sequenced from one sample in a study of T cell responses to AZD1222 COVID-19 vaccine. TCRdb's table, derived via immunoSEQ multiplex PCR, lists solely in-frame clones and lacks some. The sample holds 150,000 to 200,000 clones, 94% seen once. The specimen was peripheral blood, collected 28 days after the second AZD1222 dose. These receptors all stem from an adult who received the AZD1222 COVID-19 vaccine.

The chain couples TRBV5-4 to TRBJ2-7, with TRBD2 identical over 11 bases. The CDR3 loop spans 19 amino acids. Germline CDR1 is SGHNT and CDR2 is YYREEE (reference sequence). V gave up 0 bases and J gave up 5 bases; unmatched junction bases: 16. Here the CDR3 DNA reads TGTGCCAGCAGCTTGGTTGGACTAGCGGGCCCCCCGGGCGGGAACGAGCAGTACTTC. This codes for CASSLVGLAGPPGGNEQYF.

V is TRBV24-1 and J is TRBJ2-1; 8 bases line up with TRBD1. This CDR3 spans 17 amino acids. V dropped 4 bases and J dropped 0; count of bases not matched to a gene: 7. Germline V gene lookup returns CDR1 KGHDR and CDR2 SFDVKD. CDR3 loop: CATSDPDRAGSYNEQFF. The CDR3 DNA reads as TGTGCCACCAGTGACCCGGACAGGGCCGGCTCCTACAATGAGCAGTTCTTC.

J is TRBJ1-6 and V is TRBV7-9; no firm D call. The length of the CDR3 is 15 residues. The ends were cut back, 2 bases at V and 10 bases at J, with 15 bases in the middle. Germline CDR1 and CDR2: SEHNR and FQNEAQ (reference sequence). CDR3 DNA: TGTGCCAGCAGCTTACAGTCGATGGGAAACTCACCCCTCCACTTT. It translates to CASSLQSMGNSPLHF.

The chain joins TRBV19 to TRBJ2-3; 11 positions match TRBD2. The CDR3 runs 15 residues. Trimming cost V 7 bases and J 1 base; bases outside gene matches: 4. Germline V CDR1 and CDR2: LNHDA, SQIVND (reference sequence). CDR3 amino acids: CASNLLAGGTDTQYF. The CDR3 bases are TGTGCCAGTAACCTACTAGCGGGAGGCACAGATACGCAGTATTTT.

V and J are TRBV28 and TRBJ2-7, with 7 bases matching TRBD1. CDR1 and CDR2 from the germline V gene are MDHEN and SYDVKM. V gave up 3 bases and J gave up 5 bases; unmatched junction bases: 13. The CDR3 totals 16 residues. The CDR3 DNA sequence: TGTGCCAGCAGTTTCCGCCGGAAACAGGGGAATGACGAGCAGTACTTC. Its translation: CASSFRRKQGNDEQYF.

The rearrangement joins TRBV7-6 to TRBJ2-7; possibly TRBD1 for D (5 bases). Germline CDR1 is SGHVS and CDR2 is FNYEAQ. Trimming cost V 1 base and J 9 bases, with 10 bases left between them. The CDR3 is 12 residues long. DNA for the CDR3: TGTGCCAGCAGCTTAGTGCAGGGCCTGCAGTACTTC. It is translated as CASSLVQGLQYF.

The rearrangement uses TRBV29-1 and TRBJ2-2, with D hard to call. Between the trimmed V and J ends, which lost 4 bases and 0 bases, there was a span of 3 bases. This CDR3 is built from 12 residues. Germline V gene data show CDR1 as SQVTM and CDR2 as ANQGSEA. CDR3 protein: CSVVTNTGELFF. In DNA, the CDR3 is TGCAGCGTTGTGACGAACACCGGGGAGCTGTTTTTT.

The V gene is TRBV28, the J gene TRBJ1-4; D gene uncertain. The CDR3 is 15 amino acids. Trimming removed 5 bases at V and 0 bases at J, with 10 bases between. Per the germline V gene, CDR1 is MDHEN and CDR2 is SYDVKM. The CDR3 DNA follows: TGTGCCAGCAGTCCCCTGGATGCAACTAATGAAAAACTGTTTTTT. Protein sequence: CASSPLDATNEKLFF.

The V call is TRBV28, the J call TRBJ1-5; 9 bases map to TRBD1. Germline V gene data show CDR1 as MDHEN and CDR2 as SYDVKM. The CDR3 has 15 amino acids. V was clipped by 5 bases and J by 4 bases; unmatched bases: 6. The CDR3 is CASSLQGARNQPQHF. The CDR3 DNA follows: TGTGCCAGCAGTCTACAGGGGGCGAGGAATCAGCCCCAGCATTTT.

The table lists this clone with a count of one. The rearrangement uses TRBV28 and TRBJ2-3; perhaps TRBD2 as D (5 bases). CDR1 and CDR2 from the germline V gene are MDHEN and SYDVKM. V lost 3 bases and J lost 9, with 19 bases in between. The CDR3 is 15 residues long. The CDR3 nucleotides read TGTGCCAGCAGTTTTCAGTCCTGGGGAGCCATCACGCAGTATTTT. Translating gives CASSFQSWGAITQYF.

This chain links TRBV28 with TRBJ1-5, with D unclear. CDR3 size: 12 residues. V was clipped by 6 bases and J by 7 bases, with 10 bases between them. The germline gives CDR1 MDHEN, CDR2 SYDVKM. CDR3 sequence: CASRVALQPQHF. CDR3 DNA: TGTGCCAGCAGAGTGGCCTTACAGCCCCAGCATTTT. Full variable domain (outside the CDR3, taken from reference TRBV28 and TRBJ1-5): DVKVTQSSRYLVKRTGEKVFLECVQDMDHENMFWYRQDPGLGLRLIYFSYDVKMKEKGDIPEGYSVSREKKERFSLILESASTNQTSMYLCASRVALQPQHFGDGTRLSIL.

This clone was counted once. The chain combines TRBV29-1 with TRBJ1-2, with D perhaps TRBD1 (5 bases). This CDR3 has 16 residues. Trimming left V 0 bases short and J 4 bases short, with 18 bases between. The germline CDR1 and CDR2 sequences are SQVTM and ANQGSEA. The CDR3 nucleotides read TGCAGCGTTGAAGAAATTGGCAGGGAATCTCCCTATGGCTACACCTTC. This encodes CSVEEIGRESPYGYTF.

With regard to this clone: At one end the junction does not follow the germline gene, possibly because of a read error. V gene TRBV27 combines with J gene TRBJ1-5; D unresolved. From germline, CDR1 is MNHEY and CDR2 SMNVEV (reference sequence). The CDR3 has 20 amino acids. The CDR3 nucleotides read TGTGCCAGCAGTTCACTCGGACGCAAGGGAGGACCGGGGAGCATTCAGCCCCAGCATTTT. Protein product: CASSSLGRKGGPGSIQPQHF.

The rearrangement uses TRBV27 and TRBJ2-1, with a weak D call TRBD2 (5 bases). V was trimmed by 5 bases and J by 5 bases, leaving 13 bases between them. The CDR3 totals 14 residues. Germline lookup yields CDR1 MNHEY and CDR2 SMNVEV (reference sequence). The CDR3: CASSPSGRHNEQFF. CDR3 nucleotide sequence: TGTGCCAGCAGTCCCTCGGGGAGACACAATGAGCAGTTCTTC.

The V call is TRBV5-1, the J call TRBJ2-7; D uncertain. This CDR3 spans 13 amino acids. The germline gives CDR1 SGHRS, CDR2 YFSETQ. Trimming shortened V by 4 bases and J by 0 bases, and 8 bases separated the two germline ends. The CDR3 sequence is CASSPDNSYEQYF. In DNA form, the CDR3 reads TGCGCCAGCAGCCCCGACAACTCCTACGAGCAGTACTTC. Full variable domain (remainder filled in from reference TRBV5-1 and TRBJ2-7): KAGVTQTPRYLIKTRGQQVTLSCSPISGHRSVSWYQQTPGQGLQFLFEYFSETQRNKGNFPGRFSGRQFSNSRSEMNVSTLELGDSALYLCASSPDNSYEQYFGPGTRLTVT.

This chain connects TRBV7-2 to TRBJ2-1; D is ambiguous. There are 15 residues in the CDR3. The V end lost 3 bases, the J end lost 4 bases, and 13 bases lay between the germline ends. CDR1 and CDR2 (germline): SGHTA, FQGNSA. The CDR3 protein is CASSFIVGGYNEQFF. DNA for the CDR3: TGTGCCAGCAGCTTTATAGTTGGTGGTTACAATGAGCAGTTCTTC.

The V call is TRBV3-1 (or the pseudogene TRBV3-2), the J call TRBJ1-6, with D hard to call. The CDR3 loop spans 16 amino acids. The germline V gene has CDR1 LGHDT and CDR2 YNNKEL (reference sequence). Trimming took 1 base from V and 0 from J, leaving 7 bases between them. The CDR3 reads CASSQGRSSYNSPLHF. The CDR3 DNA reads TGTGCCAGCAGCCAAGGCCGGAGCTCCTATAATTCACCCCTCCACTTT.

The V gene is TRBV28, the J gene TRBJ2-6; D not certain. The CDR3 consists of 14 residues. CDR1 is MDHEN, CDR2 SYDVKM, per germline. Trimming removed 3 bases from V and 1 base from J, with 4 bases in between. The CDR3 here is CASSFISGANVLTF. In DNA form, the CDR3 reads TGTGCCAGCAGTTTCATATCTGGGGCCAACGTCCTGACTTTC. Drawing the rest from reference TRBV28 and TRBJ2-6, the complete variable domain is DVKVTQSSRYLVKRTGEKVFLECVQDMDHENMFWYRQDPGLGLRLIYFSYDVKMKEKGDIPEGYSVSREKKERFSLILESASTNQTSMYLCASSFISGANVLTFGAGSRLTVL.

The rearrangement joins TRBV2 to TRBJ2-5; 11 bases are shared with TRBD2. V gave up 3 bases and J gave up 5 bases; unmatched junction bases: 8. CDR3 length: 16 amino acids. Germline CDR1 is SNHLY and CDR2 is FYNNEI. CDR3 nucleotides: TGTGCCAGCAGTGAGTTTTTAGCGGGAGGGGCCGAGACCCAGTACTTC. Its protein product is CASSEFLAGGAETQYF.

The rearrangement joins TRBV30 to TRBJ1-6; the D gene is possibly TRBD1 (6 bases). Germline V gene lookup returns CDR1 GTSNPN and CDR2 SVGIG (reference sequence). Trimming took 6 bases from V and 5 from J, leaving 14 bases between them. This CDR3 comprises 14 residues. CDR3 loop: CACIAGAHNSPLHF. The CDR3 nucleotides are TGTGCCTGTATAGCAGGGGCTCATAATTCACCCCTCCACTTT.